The 24 T cell receptor beta chains below come from one sample, sequenced in a study of radiation and T cells in renal cell carcinoma (dated by TCRdb to the early 2020s). Reading the label with the study, this specimen's time point is: blood 2 weeks post-SBRT. Taken with the paper, the label for treatment or condition translates to: 15 Gy SBRT to primary tumor, nephrectomy 4 weeks later. Preparation of the library involved the immunoSEQ multiplex PCR assay. TCRdb mirrors the immuneACCESS table, restricted to in-frame sequences. Some clones are absent from its copies; in checked studies, under half trace to an unresolved V gene, and the reason for the others is unknown. This sample is represented by 120,000 or so clones; around 80% of them were singletons. 5.8% of the sample goes to the ten largest clones. The material sequenced was blood, taken from a patient whose treatment included radiotherapy and nephrectomy. The receptor set was obtained from a man in his fifties with renal cell carcinoma.

The chain has TRBV27 and TRBJ2-7, with D uncertain. The germline V gene has CDR1 MNHEY and CDR2 SMNVEV (reference sequence). CDR3 length: 10 residues. The germline V and J ends were trimmed by 7 bases and 5 bases, with 6 bases remaining between them. CDR3 nucleotide sequence: TGTGCCAGCAAAGTCAACGAGCAGTACTTC. Amino acids: CASKVNEQYF.

This chain connects TRBV11-3 to TRBJ2-3; D may be TRBD1 or TRBD2 (6 bases each). The CDR3 runs to 15 residues. The V and J ends lost 1 base and 5 bases respectively, with 13 bases between them. Germline values: CDR1 SGHNT, CDR2 YENEEA. CDR3 DNA sequence: TGTGCCAGCAGCTTAGGAGGGGGGCAAGAAGATACGCAGTATTTT. It yields the protein CASSLGGGQEDTQYF.

This clone turned up a few times. The chain has TRBV30 and TRBJ1-2, with 8 bases matching TRBD1. This CDR3 is 12 amino acids long. The ends lost 8 bases at V and 8 bases at J; junction bases unmatched: 10. Germline V lookup: CDR1 GTSNPN, CDR2 SVGIG (reference sequence). The CDR3 spells CAGRSDRAGYTF. The CDR3 nucleotides are TGTGCCGGCCGCTCGGACAGGGCCGGCTACACCTTC.

The gene calls are TRBV5-1 and TRBJ2-3, with 7 bases matching TRBD2. This CDR3 spans 16 amino acids. Trimming cost V 0 bases and J 3 bases; bases outside gene matches: 7. Germline CDR1 and CDR2: SGHRS and YFSETQ. This CDR3 reads CASSLVGAGETDTQYF. The CDR3 DNA follows: TGCGCCAGCAGCTTGGTTGGGGCGGGAGAGACAGATACGCAGTATTTT.

This clone appeared once. The V and J genes are TRBV5-4 and TRBJ2-7, with D possibly being TRBD2 (6 bases). The CDR3 is made up of 13 amino acids. Trimming took 4 bases from V and 0 from J, leaving 8 bases between them. Germline assignment: CDR1 SGHNT and CDR2 YYREEE (reference sequence). CDR3 nucleotides: TGTGCCAGCAGCCCGGACTACTCCTACGAGCAGTACTTC. Its protein product is CASSPDYSYEQYF.

The V and J genes are TRBV30 and TRBJ1-4, with D possibly matching TRBD1 (6 bases). Germline V gives CDR1 GTSNPN, CDR2 SVGIG (reference sequence). The CDR3 has 15 amino acids. Trimming removed 0 bases at V and 4 bases at J, with 12 bases between. CDR3 amino acids: CAWSVGVRGNEKLFF. The CDR3 DNA is TGTGCCTGGAGTGTCGGGGTCAGGGGTAATGAAAAACTGTTTTTT.

The chain joins TRBV5-4 to TRBJ1-1; the match to TRBD1 covers 8 bases. The CDR3 is 15 residues long. V lost 1 base, J lost 6 bases, and 8 bases stayed unmatched. The germline V gene encodes CDR1 SGHNT and CDR2 YYREEE (reference sequence). The CDR3 coding sequence is TGTGCCAGCAGCTTGATAGACAGGGGTATGTCTGAAGCTTTCTTT. Translation: CASSLIDRGMSEAFF. The full variable domain, completed using reference TRBV5-4 and TRBJ1-1, is ETGVTQSPTHLIKTRGQQVTLRCSSQSGHNTVSWYQQALGQGPQFIFQYYREEENGRGNFPPRFSGLQFPNYSSELNVNALELDDSALYLCASSLIDRGMSEAFFGQGTRLTVV.

This chain uses TRBV30 with TRBJ1-4; a weak D match, TRBD1 (6 bases). Trimming removed 0 bases at V and 8 bases at J, with 13 bases between. Germline values: CDR1 GTSNPN, CDR2 SVGIG (reference sequence). This CDR3 has 14 amino acids. The CDR3 coding sequence is TGTGCCTGGAGTGTACCAGGGGCTTTGGAAAAACTGTTTTTT. Its translation is CAWSVPGALEKLFF. The full variable domain, completed using reference TRBV30 and TRBJ1-4, is SQTIHQWPATLVQPVGSPLSLECTVEGTSNPNLYWYRQAAGRGLQLLFYSVGIGQISSEVPQNLSASRPQDRQFILSSKKLLLSDSGFYLCAWSVPGALEKLFFGSGTQLSVL.

A note on this clone: The junction departs from germline at one end; a sequencing error may be responsible. The chain joins TRBV6-1 to TRBJ2-3; no clear D. The CDR3 totals 13 residues. From germline, CDR1 is MNHNS and CDR2 SASEGT. CDR3 sequence reads: CASSEAPTDTQYF. The DNA of the CDR3 is TGTGCCAGCAGCGAAGCCCCCACAGATACGCAGTATTTT.

The chain is built from TRBV5-1 and TRBJ2-7, with D possibly TRBD1 on 6 matching bases. The CDR3 spans 15 residues. Germline values: CDR1 SGHRS, CDR2 YFSETQ. V lost 0 bases and J 1 base, leaving 11 bases between the germline ends. The CDR3 region is CASSLGNTGSYEQYF. The CDR3 DNA follows: TGCGCCAGCAGCTTGGGGAATACAGGGTCCTACGAGCAGTACTTC.

This rearrangement joins TRBV7-2 to TRBJ2-5; TRBD2 matches 16 bases. After removal of 3 bases from V and 5 bases from J, the junction contained 3 bases not matched to a gene. The CDR3 has 16 residues. Per germline, CDR1 SGHTA and CDR2 FQGNSA. DNA of the CDR3: TGTGCCAGCAGCTTGGGACTAGCGGGGGGGCAGGAGACCCAGTACTTC. This gives the protein CASSLGLAGGQETQYF.

The chain has TRBV15 and TRBJ2-7, with D tentatively TRBD1 (5 bases). Germline assignment: CDR1 LNHNV and CDR2 YYDKDF (reference sequence). This CDR3 is built from 15 residues. V gave up 0 bases and J gave up 4 bases, with 13 bases separating them. The CDR3 region has the DNA TGTGCCACCAGCAGAGATAAGGGGATAAATTACGAGCAGTACTTC. Its translation is CATSRDKGINYEQYF. Based on the CDR3 plus reference TRBV15 and TRBJ2-7, the full variable domain is DAMVIQNPRYQVTQFGKPVTLSCSQTLNHNVMYWYQQKSSQAPKLLFHYYDKDFNNEADTPDNFQSRRPNTSFCFLDIRSPGLGDTAMYLCATSRDKGINYEQYFGPGTRLTVT.

The chain employs TRBV4-3 and TRBJ2-3; D possibly uses TRBD1 or TRBD2 (5 bases each). CDR1 is LGHNA, CDR2 YSLEER, per germline. This CDR3 is 13 amino acids long. With 0 bases removed from V and 9 bases from J, the gap between germline ends came to 10 bases. CDR3 in DNA: TGCGCCAGCAGCCAAGATGACGGGGCCACGCAGTATTTT. Its protein is CASSQDDGATQYF.

This clone was counted a single time. This sequence joins TRBV5-1 and TRBJ1-1; possible D gene TRBD1, 5 bases. The CDR3 contains 16 residues. Deletions cut 0 bases from V and 3 bases from J, with 15 bases between. Germline values: CDR1 SGHRS, CDR2 YFSETQ. The CDR3 protein is CASSLVQGPGDTEAFF. The CDR3 bases are TGCGCCAGCAGCTTGGTCCAGGGTCCGGGGGACACTGAAGCTTTCTTT. Looking up the rest from reference TRBV5-1 and TRBJ1-1 gives the full variable domain: KAGVTQTPRYLIKTRGQQVTLSCSPISGHRSVSWYQQTPGQGLQFLFEYFSETQRNKGNFPGRFSGRQFSNSRSEMNVSTLELGDSALYLCASSLVQGPGDTEAFFGQGTRLTVV.

The chain employs TRBV6-1 and TRBJ1-1; 10 bases fit TRBD1. In germline, CDR1 is MNHNS, CDR2 SASEGT. This CDR3 spans 16 amino acids. Germline trimming cut 0 bases from V and 7 bases from J; bases unmatched to any gene: 8. The CDR3 sequence: CASSEALRRTGGEAFF. The CDR3 nucleotides read TGTGCCAGCAGTGAAGCGCTTCGTAGGACAGGGGGTGAAGCTTTCTTT.

Comment on this clone: Different DNA sequences within this sample yield the same CDR3. In DNA form, the CDR3 reads TGCGCCAGCAGCTTGGCCGGGAACACTGAAGCTTTCTTT. Its translation: CASSLAGNTEAFF. The chain has TRBV5-1 and TRBJ1-1; D uncertain. The V and J ends lost 0 bases and 1 base respectively, with 4 bases between them. In germline, CDR1 is SGHRS, CDR2 YFSETQ. The CDR3 is 13 amino acids.

This chain joins TRBV11-3 and TRBJ2-5, with TRBD1 matching over 11 bases. V dropped 5 bases and J dropped 5; count of bases not matched to a gene: 7. CDR3 length: 15 residues. Per the germline V gene, CDR1 is SGHNT and CDR2 is YENEEA. For the CDR3, the DNA is TGTGCCAGCAGCCTCGAGGGACAGGGGGTCGAGACCCAGTACTTC. It encodes CASSLEGQGVETQYF. Complete variable domain (other parts from reference TRBV11-3 and TRBJ2-5): EAGVVQSPRYKIIEKKQPVAFWCNPISGHNTLYWYLQNLGQGPELLIRYENEEAVDDSQLPKDRFSAERLKGVDSTLKIQPAELGDSAVYLCASSLEGQGVETQYFGPGTRLLVL.

The V call is TRBV7-2, the J call TRBJ1-2, with TRBD1 as a possible D gene (5 bases). CDR1 SGHTA and CDR2 FQGNSA come from the germline V gene. This CDR3 contains 15 residues. Trimming shortened V by 0 bases and J by 7 bases, and 15 bases separated the two germline ends. In DNA form, the CDR3 reads TGTGCCAGCAGCTTAGCCCCAGTAGAGCAGGGTGGCTACACCTTC. Protein sequence: CASSLAPVEQGGYTF.

Turning to this clone: Its ends do not fully match the called genes, so a read error is possible. This chain links TRBV27 with TRBJ2-5; no firm D call. This CDR3 has 13 residues. Germline-derived CDR1 and CDR2 are MNHEY and SMNVEV (reference sequence). The CDR3 loop is CASSFGPQGTQYF. CDR3 bases: TGTGCCAGCAGTTTTGGGCCACAAGGGACCCAGTACTTC.

CDR3 residues: CASSSTLAGNTIYF. In DNA, the CDR3 is TGTGCCAGCAGTTCCACTCTCGCAGGAAACACCATATATTTT. This chain links TRBV2 with TRBJ1-3, with D uncertain. This CDR3 has 14 amino acids. V gave up 5 bases and J gave up 4 bases, with 12 bases separating them. The germline gives CDR1 SNHLY, CDR2 FYNNEI.

The CDR3: CASSFAISYNEQFF. The CDR3 DNA sequence: TGTGCCAGCAGCTTCGCTATCTCCTACAATGAGCAGTTCTTC. This sequence joins TRBV5-4 and TRBJ2-1; D remains unclear. The CDR3 extends over 14 amino acids. V was pared by 2 bases and J by 0 bases, with 6 bases between. The germline CDR1 and CDR2 sequences are SGHNT and YYREEE (reference sequence). Combining the CDR3 with reference TRBV5-4 and TRBJ2-1 gives the whole variable domain ETGVTQSPTHLIKTRGQQVTLRCSSQSGHNTVSWYQQALGQGPQFIFQYYREEENGRGNFPPRFSGLQFPNYSSELNVNALELDDSALYLCASSFAISYNEQFFGPGTRLTVL.

The table lists this clone with a few counts. The DNA of the CDR3 is TGTGCCAGCCGAGAAGGGACAGTGAACACCGGGGAGCTGTTTTTT. Encoded protein: CASREGTVNTGELFF. The chain is built from TRBV2 and TRBJ2-2; 7 positions match TRBD1. Germline trimming cut 8 bases from V and 1 base from J; bases unmatched to any gene: 7. This CDR3 has 15 amino acids. CDR1 is SNHLY, CDR2 FYNNEI, per germline.

This clone was seen a few times. The chain employs TRBV12-2 and TRBJ1-1. TRBV12-2 is deemed a pseudogene. The CDR3 is made up of 15 amino acids. Here the CDR3 DNA reads TGTGCAAGTCGCTTGTTCCTCCGGGTGAACACTGAAGCTTTCTTT. Residues: CASRLFLRVNTEAFF.

This clone appeared a few times. The genes are TRBV29-1 and TRBJ2-5; 14 bases fit TRBD2. Germline V CDR1 and CDR2: SQVTM, ANQGSEA. The J segment lost 0 bases and the V segment lost 7 bases, leaving 13 bases of the junction unmatched. The CDR3 is 18 residues long. The CDR3 is CSATTSGGANWDQETQYF. The CDR3 DNA reads TGCAGCGCAACGACTAGCGGGGGGGCCAATTGGGACCAAGAGACCCAGTACTTC.